This entry describes one T cell receptor (beta chain). Its antigen remains unidentified. This table comes from immunoSEQ multiplex PCR, and its TCRdb copy is limited to in-frame clones, with some not included. The profile shows roughly 54,000 clones, around 76% of them singletons. This record belongs to a study of memory CD4+ T cells and cytomegalovirus serostatus. Whole-study context: Healthy Belgian adult donors included several CMV-positive and some 24 CMV-negative people.

Single viable CD3+CD4+CD8-CD45RO+ cells were sorted as the memory CD4+ T cells. Total CD4+ T cells were enriched by CD4 positive selection. This CDR3 region has 16 residues. The germline CDR1 and CDR2 sequences are LGHNA and YNFKEQ. The V end lost 4 bases, the J end lost 2 bases, and 15 bases lay between the germline ends. Study findings and constraints: Of under 200 reported CMV TCRbeta sequences, roughly 70 were found in memory CD4+ repertoires. Suggested: most of the CMV-linked TCR signature lies in CD4+ memory cells.

This TCR derives from an adult in good health and CMV-seronegative. The chain uses TRBV4-2 and TRBJ1-5; possibly TRBD1 for D (5 bases). The sequenced sample consisted of memory CD4+ T cells from blood. The CDR3 nucleotides are TGTGCCAGCAGCCTCAGGGACCAAGGGGGCAATCAGCCCCAGCATTTT. Amino acids: CASSLRDQGGNQPQHF.